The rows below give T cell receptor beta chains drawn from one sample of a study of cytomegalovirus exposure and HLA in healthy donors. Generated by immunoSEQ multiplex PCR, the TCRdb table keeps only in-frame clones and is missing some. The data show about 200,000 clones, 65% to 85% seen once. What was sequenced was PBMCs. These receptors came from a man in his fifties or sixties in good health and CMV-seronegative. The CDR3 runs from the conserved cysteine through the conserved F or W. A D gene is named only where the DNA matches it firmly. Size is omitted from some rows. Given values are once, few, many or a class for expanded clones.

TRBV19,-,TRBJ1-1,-,CASRHNPSEPKREAFF,TGTGCCAGTAGACATAATCCTAGCGAGCCTAAACGCGAAGCTTTCTTT
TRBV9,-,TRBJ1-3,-,CASGGGGSGNTIYF,TGTGCCAGCGGCGGAGGGGGCTCTGGAAACACCATATATTTT
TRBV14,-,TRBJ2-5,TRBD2,CASSQDYSGGRSLQETQYF,TGTGCCAGCAGCCAAGACTACAGTGGCGGGAGAAGTCTGCAAGAGACCCAGTACTTC
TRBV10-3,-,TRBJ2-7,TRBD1,CAISEENRGYEQYF,TGTGCCATCAGTGAAGAGAACAGGGGGTACGAGCAGTACTTC
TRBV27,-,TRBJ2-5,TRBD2,CASSRLAGYQETQYF,TGTGCCAGCAGTCGACTAGCGGGATACCAAGAGACCCAGTACTTC
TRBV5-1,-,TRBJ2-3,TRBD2,CASSSGLAGDTDTQYF,TGCGCCAGCAGCTCGGGACTAGCGGGAGACACAGATACGCAGTATTTT
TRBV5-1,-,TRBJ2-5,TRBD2,CASSLLLAGEGEAQYF,TGCGCCAGCAGCTTGTTGCTAGCGGGAGAGGGGGAGGCCCAGTACTTC
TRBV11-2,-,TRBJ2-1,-,CASSPYTSSHEQFF,TGTGCCAGCAGCCCCTATACTAGCTCACATGAGCAGTTCTTC
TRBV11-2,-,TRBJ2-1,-,CASSFERATEQFF,TGTGCCAGCAGCTTTGAGAGGGCCACTGAGCAGTTCTTC
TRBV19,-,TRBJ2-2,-,CASSRVRGVPNTGELFF,TGTGCCAGTAGTAGAGTTCGCGGTGTACCGAACACCGGGGAGCTGTTTTTT
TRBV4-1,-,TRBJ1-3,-,CASSQAGSYSGNTIYF,TGCGCCAGCAGCCAGGCCGGGAGCTACTCTGGAAACACCATATATTTT
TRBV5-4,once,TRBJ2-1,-,CASSSTLAGFNEQFF,TGTGCCAGCAGCTCGACACTAGCCGGGTTCAATGAGCAGTTCTTC
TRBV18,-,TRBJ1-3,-,CASSPTERNTIYF,TGTGCCAGCTCACCGACAGAGAGAAACACCATATATTTT
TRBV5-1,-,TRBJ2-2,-,CASSGKTGNTGELFF,TGCGCCAGCAGCGGAAAGACAGGGAACACCGGGGAGCTGTTTTTT
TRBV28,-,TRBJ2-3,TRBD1,CASSPGQGRTDTQYF,TGTGCCAGCAGTCCGGGACAGGGGCGTACAGATACGCAGTATTTT
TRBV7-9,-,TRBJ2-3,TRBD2,CASSLGLAGVTDTQYF,TGTGCCAGCAGCTTAGGATTAGCGGGAGTGACAGATACGCAGTATTTT
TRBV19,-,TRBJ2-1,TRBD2,CASSLASGRAFYNEQFF,TGTGCCAGTAGCCTCGCCAGCGGGAGGGCATTCTACAATGAGCAGTTCTTC
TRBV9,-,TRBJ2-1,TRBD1,CASSVGRGSANEQFF,TGTGCCAGCAGCGTAGGCAGGGGGAGCGCGAATGAGCAGTTCTTC
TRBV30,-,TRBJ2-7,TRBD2,CAWSKPRTSGRTDPYEQYF,TGTGCCTGGAGTAAACCTCGGACTAGCGGGAGGACAGACCCCTACGAGCAGTACTTC
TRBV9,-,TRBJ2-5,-,CASSVATGHQETQYF,TGTGCCAGCAGCGTAGCTACAGGGCACCAAGAGACCCAGTACTTC
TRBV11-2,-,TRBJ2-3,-,CASSGREYGTDTQYF,TGTGCCAGCAGCGGCCGGGAGTACGGCACAGATACGCAGTATTTT
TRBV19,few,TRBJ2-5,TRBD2,CASGLARETQYF,TGTGCCAGTGGACTAGCCCGGGAGACCCAGTACTTC
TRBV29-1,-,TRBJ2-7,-,CSAVQGPLAEQYF,TGCAGCGCAGTACAGGGACCCCTTGCCGAGCAGTACTTC
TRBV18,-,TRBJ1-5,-,CASSTQQGLMSNQPQHF,TGTGCCAGCTCAACGCAACAGGGATTGATGAGCAATCAGCCCCAGCATTTT
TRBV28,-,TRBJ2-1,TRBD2,CASRSRTSGFWEQFF,TGTGCCAGCAGGTCACGGACTAGCGGTTTTTGGGAGCAGTTCTTC
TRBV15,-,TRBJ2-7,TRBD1,CATSRDFQGGQAAYEQYF,TGTGCCACCAGCAGAGATTTCCAGGGGGGACAGGCCGCCTACGAGCAGTACTTC
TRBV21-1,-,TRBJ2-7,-,CASSKGPLAGKFYEQYF,TGTGCCAGCAGCAAAGGGCCTCTAGCGGGTAAGTTCTACGAGCAGTACTTC
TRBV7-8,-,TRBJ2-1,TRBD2,CASRSPGLAANEQFF,TGTGCCAGCAGGTCCCCGGGACTAGCTGCGAATGAGCAGTTCTTC
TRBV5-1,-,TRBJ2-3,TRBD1,CASSNRGRDTQYF,TGTGCCAGCAGCAACAGGGGGCGAGATACGCAGTATTTT
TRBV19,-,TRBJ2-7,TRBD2,CASSRDYPYEQYF,TGTGCCAGTAGTAGGGACTACCCCTACGAGCAGTACTTC
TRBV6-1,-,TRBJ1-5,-,CASSGYSQPQHF,TGTGCCAGCAGTGGATACAGTCAGCCCCAGCATTTT
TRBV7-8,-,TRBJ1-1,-,CASSLPVNTEAFF,TGTGCCAGCAGCTTACCCGTGAACACTGAAGCTTTCTTT
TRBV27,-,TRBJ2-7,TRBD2,CASSILGGTSGRALYEQYF,TGTGCCAGCAGCATTCTAGGCGGGACTAGCGGGAGGGCCCTCTACGAGCAGTACTTC
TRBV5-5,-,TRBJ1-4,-,CASSLALEGSANEKLFF,TGTGCCAGCAGCTTGGCTTTAGAGGGCTCGGCTAATGAAAAACTGTTTTTT
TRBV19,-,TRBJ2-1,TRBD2,CASSIMVSGRSNEQFF,TGTGCCAGTAGTATAATGGTGAGCGGGAGGTCGAATGAGCAGTTCTTC
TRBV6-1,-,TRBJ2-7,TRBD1,CASSARTGVAGYEQYF,TGTGCCAGCAGTGCCCGGACAGGGGTCGCGGGCTACGAGCAGTACTTC
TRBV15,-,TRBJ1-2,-,CATRDLGGRGDGYTF,TGTGCCACCAGAGATCTTGGAGGACGGGGGGACGGCTACACCTTC
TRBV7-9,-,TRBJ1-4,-,CASSLVAAGTEKLFF,TGTGCCAGCAGCTTAGTAGCGGCAGGAACCGAAAAACTGTTTTTT
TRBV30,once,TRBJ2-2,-,CAWSVLGNGELFF,TGTGCCTGGAGTGTACTTGGTAACGGGGAGCTGTTTTTT
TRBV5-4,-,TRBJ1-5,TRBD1,CASSVTGGINQPQHF,TGTGCCAGCAGCGTGACAGGGGGTATCAATCAGCCCCAGCATTTT
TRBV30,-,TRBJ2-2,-,CACGAGPNTGELFF,TGTGCCTGTGGAGCGGGCCCGAACACCGGGGAGCTGTTTTTT
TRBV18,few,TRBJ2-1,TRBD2,CASSRASGSTEQFF,TGTGCCAGCTCACGAGCTAGCGGGAGTACTGAGCAGTTCTTC
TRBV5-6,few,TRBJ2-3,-,CASSLLGTGNSDTQYF,TGTGCCAGCAGCTTGTTGGGAACAGGGAACTCAGATACGCAGTATTTT
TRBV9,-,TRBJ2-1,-,CASSVSDRPNEQFF,TGTGCCAGCAGCGTATCTGACAGGCCGAATGAGCAGTTCTTC
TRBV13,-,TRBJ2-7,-,CASRPMGSSYEQYF,TGTGCCAGCAGACCTATGGGGAGCTCCTACGAGCAGTACTTC
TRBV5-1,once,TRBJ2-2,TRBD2,CASSLLAGAGELFF,TGCGCCAGCAGCTTACTAGCGGGAGCCGGGGAGCTGTTTTTT
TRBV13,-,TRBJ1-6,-,CASSLGRGGNSPLHF,TGTGCCAGCAGCTTAGGAAGGGGAGGAAATTCACCCCTCCACTTT
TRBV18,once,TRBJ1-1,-,CASSPSQVMNTEAFF,TGTGCCAGCTCACCAAGTCAGGTCATGAACACTGAAGCTTTCTTT
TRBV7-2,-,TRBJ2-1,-,CASSPAGGRSYNEQFF,TGTGCCAGCAGCCCGGCGGGTGGGCGCTCCTACAATGAGCAGTTCTTC
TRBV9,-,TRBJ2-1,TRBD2,CASSPRLAGSTNEQFF,TGTGCCAGCAGCCCAAGGCTAGCGGGAAGTACCAATGAGCAGTTCTTC
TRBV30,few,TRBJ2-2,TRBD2,CAWGGLGGTGELFF,TGTGCCTGGGGGGGACTAGGAGGTACCGGGGAGCTGTTTTTT
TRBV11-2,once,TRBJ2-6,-,CASSLLRGANVLTF,TGTGCCAGCAGCTTATTGCGGGGGGCCAACGTCCTGACTTTC